The sequence of this T cell receptor (beta chain) was determined in a study of identical twins. Study-level findings and limits: Those out-of-frame alpha sequences shared by twins showed an excess of low generation probability. Conclusions leaned on cross-sectional statistical analysis and did not track the same donors over time.

A universal primer site was added by template switching, and unique molecular identifiers were carried by the cDNA. Using its own MiXCR run on the 5' RACE reads, TCRdb lists one record per CDR3 protein. The table records about 150,000 distinct CDR3 sequences, around 3.4% of them present only once. Healthy Caucasians supplied all donations. This clonotype was seen ten or more times. The antigen is not known. The clonotype originates from a man between 18 and 35 years old in good health. The sample taken for sequencing was memory T cells sorted from blood.

The chain's CDR3 is CASSSLLGGGSETQYF. The DNA of the CDR3 is TGTGCCAGCAGCTCCCTACTTGGGGGAGGGAGCGAGACCCAGTACTTC. This sequence joins TRBV7-6 and TRBJ2-5, with TRBD2 matching over 7 bases. Germline loops: CDR1 SGHVS, CDR2 FNYEAQ. This CDR3 region has 16 residues. Trimming cost V 4 bases and J 5 bases; bases outside gene matches: 13.